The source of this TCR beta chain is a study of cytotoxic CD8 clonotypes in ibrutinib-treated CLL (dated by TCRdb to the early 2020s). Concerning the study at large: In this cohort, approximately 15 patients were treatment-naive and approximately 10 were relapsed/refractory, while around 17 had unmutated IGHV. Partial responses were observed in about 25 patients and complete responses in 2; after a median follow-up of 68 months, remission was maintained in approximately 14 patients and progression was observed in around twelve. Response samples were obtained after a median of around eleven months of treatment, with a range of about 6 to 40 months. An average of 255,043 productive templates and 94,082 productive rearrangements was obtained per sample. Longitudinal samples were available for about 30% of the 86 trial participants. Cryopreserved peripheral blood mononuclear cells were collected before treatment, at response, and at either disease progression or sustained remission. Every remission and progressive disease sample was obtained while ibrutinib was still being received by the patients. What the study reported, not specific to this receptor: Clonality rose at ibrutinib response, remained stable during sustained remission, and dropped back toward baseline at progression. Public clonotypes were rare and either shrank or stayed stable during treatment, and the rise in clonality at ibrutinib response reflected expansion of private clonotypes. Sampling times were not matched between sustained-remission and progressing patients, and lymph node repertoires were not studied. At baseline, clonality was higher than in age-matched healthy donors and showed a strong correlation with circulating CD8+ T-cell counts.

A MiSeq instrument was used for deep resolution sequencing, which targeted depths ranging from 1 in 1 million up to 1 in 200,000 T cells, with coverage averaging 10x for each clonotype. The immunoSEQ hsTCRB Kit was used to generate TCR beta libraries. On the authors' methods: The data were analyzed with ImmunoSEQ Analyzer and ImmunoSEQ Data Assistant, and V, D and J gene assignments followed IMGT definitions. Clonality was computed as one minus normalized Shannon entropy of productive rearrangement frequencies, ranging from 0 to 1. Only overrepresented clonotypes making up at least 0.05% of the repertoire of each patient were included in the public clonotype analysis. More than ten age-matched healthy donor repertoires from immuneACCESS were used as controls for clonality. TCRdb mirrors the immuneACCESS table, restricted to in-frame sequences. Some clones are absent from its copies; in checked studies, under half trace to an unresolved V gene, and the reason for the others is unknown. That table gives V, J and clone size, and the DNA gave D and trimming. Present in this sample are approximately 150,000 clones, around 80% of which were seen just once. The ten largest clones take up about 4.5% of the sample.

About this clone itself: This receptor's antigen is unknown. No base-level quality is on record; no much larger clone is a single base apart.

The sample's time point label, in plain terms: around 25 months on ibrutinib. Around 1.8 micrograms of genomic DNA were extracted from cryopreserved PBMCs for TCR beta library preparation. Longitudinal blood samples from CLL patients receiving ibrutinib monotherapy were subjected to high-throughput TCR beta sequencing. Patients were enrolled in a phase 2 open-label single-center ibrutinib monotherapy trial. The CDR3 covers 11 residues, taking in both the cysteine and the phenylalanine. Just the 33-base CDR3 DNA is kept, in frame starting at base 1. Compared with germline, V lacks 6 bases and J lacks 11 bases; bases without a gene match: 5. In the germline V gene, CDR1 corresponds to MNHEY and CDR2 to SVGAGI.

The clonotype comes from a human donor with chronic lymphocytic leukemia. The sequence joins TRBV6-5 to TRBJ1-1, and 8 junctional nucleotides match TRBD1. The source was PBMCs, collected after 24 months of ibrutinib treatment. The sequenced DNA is TGTGCCAGCAGCCGGACAGGGAAGGCTTTCTTT. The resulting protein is CASSRTGKAFF.